This is a list of T cell receptor beta chains from one sample in a study of blood T cell repertoires in COVID-19. This table comes from immunoSEQ multiplex PCR, and its TCRdb copy is limited to in-frame clones, with some not included. This table has 250,000 or so clones, 85% appearing once. The sequenced material came from PBMCs or T cells enriched from blood (not recorded which). The receptors shown here come from a woman between 50 and 59 years old who had been exposed to COVID-19. CDR3s include the opening cysteine and the closing phenylalanine or tryptophan. The D gene is left open where the match is weak. For some rows the clone size is stated as once, few or many, or as a class when expanded; others skip it.

.,10,.,TRBJ1-1,TRBV20-1,TGCAGTGCTCCGACACATGAAGCTTTCTTT,CSAPTHEAFF
.,13,.,TRBJ2-1,TRBV30,TGTGCCTGGAGTGAAATCACAGGGTCAGGGCAGTTCTTC,CAWSEITGSGQFF
.,14,.,TRBJ2-3,TRBV5-6,TGTGCCAGCAGCTTGACATTGCGGACAGATACGCAGTATTTT,CASSLTLRTDTQYF
.,13,.,TRBJ2-3,TRBV29-1,TGCAGCGCCGTAGTCCTTATCACAGATACGCAGTATTTT,CSAVVLITDTQYF
.,18,TRBD1,TRBJ2-7,TRBV5-1,TGCGCCAGCTCAGCGACGGGACAGGGGGCGAGATCACTCTACGAGCAGTACTTC,CASSATGQGARSLYEQYF
.,12,.,TRBJ1-1,TRBV29-1,TGCAGCGTTGCCGGGGTCCCCACTGAAGCTTTCTTT,CSVAGVPTEAFF
.,19,.,TRBJ2-6,TRBV15,TGTGCCACCAGCAGAGATCGGGGTTTAAGAGGGTCTGGGGCCAACGTCCTGACTTTC,CATSRDRGLRGSGANVLTF
.,14,TRBD2,TRBJ2-3,TRBV5-4,TGTGCCAGCAGCGCGGGACTAAACACAGATACGCAGTATTTT,CASSAGLNTDTQYF
.,14,.,TRBJ2-1,TRBV24-1,TGTGCCACCAGTGTTGCGGGGGCTGGCAATGAGCAGTTCTTC,CATSVAGAGNEQFF
.,13,.,TRBJ1-2,TRBV12-3/TRBV12-4,TGTGCCAGCAGCCACAGGGAAGGCTATGGCTACACCTTC,CASSHREGYGYTF
.,13,.,TRBJ1-5,TRBV28,TGTGCCAGCAGTTCTGTTTCGAGACAGCCCCAGCATTTT,CASSSVSRQPQHF
.,14,.,TRBJ2-2,TRBV5-1,TGCGCCAGCACACCGTTACAGGGCGCCGGGGAGCTGTTTTTT,CASTPLQGAGELFF
.,16,TRBD1,TRBJ1-2,TRBV4-3,TGCGCCAGCAGCCAATGGAAGACAGGGGGCGTCAGGGGCTACACCTTC,CASSQWKTGGVRGYTF
.,15,.,TRBJ1-1,TRBV10-3,TGTGCCATCAGCCCCCCCGGGGGGGTAAACACTGAAGCTTTCTTT,CAISPPGGVNTEAFF
few,13,.,TRBJ2-1,TRBV27,TGTGCCAGCAGTCTCGGACAGTACAATGAGCAGTTCTTC,CASSLGQYNEQFF
.,15,.,TRBJ2-5,TRBV11-2,TGTGCCAGCAGCTTAGATCGAAACAGAGAAGAGACCCAGTACTTC,CASSLDRNREETQYF
.,14,.,TRBJ2-3,TRBV27,TGTGCCAGCAGTTGGACGGGGAGCACAGATACGCAGTATTTT,CASSWTGSTDTQYF
.,17,.,TRBJ2-3,TRBV4-2,TGTGCCAGCAGCCAAGATTGGTCCAGCGGGTACACAGATACGCAGTATTTT,CASSQDWSSGYTDTQYF
.,11,.,TRBJ2-3,TRBV20-1,TGCAGTGCTTTACTAGGTGATACGCAGTATTTT,CSALLGDTQYF
.,15,TRBD1,TRBJ1-2,TRBV5-4,TGTGCCAGCAGCTCTCCGGGACAGGGGAGAGGGGGCTACACCTTC,CASSSPGQGRGGYTF
.,14,.,TRBJ2-2,TRBV6-5,TGTGCCAGCAGTTACTTGAGAAACACCGGGGAGCTGTTTTTT,CASSYLRNTGELFF
.,13,.,TRBJ1-2,TRBV7-8,TGTGCCAGCAGCGACGGGACATTCTATGGCTACACCTTC,CASSDGTFYGYTF
many,13,TRBD1,TRBJ2-7,TRBV29-1,TGCAGCGTTACCCCGGGACAGGGGTCCGAGCAGTACTTC,CSVTPGQGSEQYF
.,14,TRBD2,TRBJ2-5,TRBV7-2,TGTGCCAGCAGCCCTAGACTAGCAGGGGAGACCCAGTACTTC,CASSPRLAGETQYF
.,15,.,TRBJ1-1,TRBV10-2,TGCGCCAGCAGACCTACTGACAGGCTGAACACTGAAGCTTTCTTT,CASRPTDRLNTEAFF
.,16,TRBD1,TRBJ1-1,TRBV10-2,TGCGCCAGCAGTGAGGGACAGGCCAACATGAACACTGAAGCTTTCTTT,CASSEGQANMNTEAFF
.,15,.,TRBJ1-2,TRBV10-1,TGCGCCAGCAGTGAGTCAGGGGCCAGTATTGATGGCTACACCTTC,CASSESGASIDGYTF
.,16,TRBD1,TRBJ1-1,TRBV19,TGTGCCAGTAGCTTCCGGACAGGGGGATCTAACACTGAAGCTTTCTTT,CASSFRTGGSNTEAFF
once,16,.,TRBJ1-4,TRBV28,TGTGCCAGCAGCCAAACCTCCGGGACATTTAATGAAAAACTGTTTTTT,CASSQTSGTFNEKLFF